The source of this T cell receptor (beta chain) is a study of blood T cell repertoires in COVID-19. Trimming at V came to 3 bases and at J to 1 base, leaving 4 bases not matched to a gene. This CDR3 comprises 15 residues. Looked up from germline, CDR1 is SGHTS and CDR2 is YDEGEE. Using immunoSEQ multiplex PCR, the repertoire was profiled, and TCRdb retains in-frame clones only, with some absent. Among about 55,000 clones listed, roughly 85% were seen once. Sequenced material: peripheral blood. The receptor was derived from a human donor in a cohort sampled during active COVID-19. V gene TRBV5-8 combines with J gene TRBJ2-7, with TRBD2 matching 10 bases. CDR3 region: CASSSYSGRSYEQYF. The CDR3 nucleotides read TGTGCCAGCAGCTCCTATAGCGGGAGGTCCTACGAGCAGTACTTC. The full variable domain, its missing parts supplied by reference TRBV5-8 and TRBJ2-7, is EAGVTQSPTHLIKTRGQQATLRCSPISGHTSVYWYQQALGLGLQFLLWYDEGEERNRGNFPPRFSGRQFPNYSSELNVNALELEDSALYLCASSSYSGRSYEQYFGPGTRLTVT.